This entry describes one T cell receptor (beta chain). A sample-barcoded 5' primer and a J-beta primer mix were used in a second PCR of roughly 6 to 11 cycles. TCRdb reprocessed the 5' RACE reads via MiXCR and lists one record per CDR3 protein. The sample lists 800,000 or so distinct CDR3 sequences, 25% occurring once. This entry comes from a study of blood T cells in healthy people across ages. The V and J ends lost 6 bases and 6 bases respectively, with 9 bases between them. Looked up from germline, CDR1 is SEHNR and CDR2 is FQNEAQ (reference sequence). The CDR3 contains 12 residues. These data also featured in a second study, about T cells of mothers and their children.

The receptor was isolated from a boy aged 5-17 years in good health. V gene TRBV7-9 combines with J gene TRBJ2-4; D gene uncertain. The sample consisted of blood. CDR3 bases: TGTGCCAGCAGTCGGCACGGAAACATTCAGTACTTC. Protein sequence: CASSRHGNIQYF.